The entry below gives a single T cell receptor (beta chain) sequence along with its context. This clone has a count of ten or more. The clone's antigen remains unknown. No base-level quality is on record; no much larger clone is a single base apart. Library construction relied on the immunoSEQ multiplex PCR assay. TCRdb holds this immuneACCESS table with in-frame rearrangements only. Some clones are missing; in checked studies, unresolved V genes explain under half, and the rest has no known cause. The sample data list roughly 80,000 clones, and 70% to 85% of these were observed just once. Around 10% of the sample comes from the top ten. These data come from a study of radiotherapy plus CTLA-4 blockade in lung cancer (dated by TCRdb to 2016 to 2019). Study-wide context: Objective responses occurred in 18% of enrolled patients, and roughly 30% achieved disease control. Study-level results and caveats: The strongest predictors of response, as reported, were early dynamic changes in blood T cell clones along with a rise in serum interferon-beta after radiation. After treatment with radiotherapy and ipilimumab, TCR clones that originated in tumors expanded in peripheral blood.

Between the V and J ends, shortened by 2 bases and 3 bases respectively, the junction contains 6 bases. According to the germline V gene, CDR1 reads SGHTS and CDR2 reads YDEGEE. The CDR3, from cysteine to phenylalanine, totals 12 residues. Just CDR3 DNA is preserved here, 36 bases in frame from base 1. The study tested focal radiation therapy combined with CTLA-4 blockade (ipilimumab) in patients with chemo-refractory metastatic non-small-cell lung cancer. The sample in question was peripheral blood, obtained from a patient treated with radiotherapy plus ipilimumab. The V and J segments used are TRBV5-8 and TRBJ2-7; no confident D gene assignment can be made. The TCR sequence derives from a human donor with non-small cell lung cancer whose response to radiotherapy plus ipilimumab could not be evaluated. The CDR3 here reads CASSLYYYEQYF. In nucleotides, the sequence is TGTGCCAGCAGCTTATATTACTACGAGCAGTACTTC.